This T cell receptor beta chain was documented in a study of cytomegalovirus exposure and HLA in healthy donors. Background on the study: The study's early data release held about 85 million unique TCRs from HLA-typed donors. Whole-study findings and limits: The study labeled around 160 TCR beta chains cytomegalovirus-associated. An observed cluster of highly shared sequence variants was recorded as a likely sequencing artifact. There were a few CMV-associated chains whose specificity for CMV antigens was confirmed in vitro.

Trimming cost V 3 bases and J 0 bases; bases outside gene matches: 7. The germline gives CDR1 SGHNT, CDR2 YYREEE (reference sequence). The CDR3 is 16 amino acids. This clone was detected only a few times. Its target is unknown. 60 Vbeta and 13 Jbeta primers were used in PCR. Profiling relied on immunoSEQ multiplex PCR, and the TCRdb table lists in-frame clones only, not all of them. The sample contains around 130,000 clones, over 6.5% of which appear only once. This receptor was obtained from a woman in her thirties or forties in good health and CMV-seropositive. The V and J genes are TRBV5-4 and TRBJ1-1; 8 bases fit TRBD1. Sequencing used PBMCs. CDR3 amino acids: CASSSWGQVMNTEAFF. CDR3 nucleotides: TGTGCCAGCAGCTCGTGGGGACAGGTGATGAACACTGAAGCTTTCTTT.